A selection of T cell receptor beta chains follows, all from one sample in a study of metastatic and nonmetastatic thyroid tumors. TCRdb re-analyzed the PCR reads through MiXCR. The table includes about 69,000 clones, about 14% detected once. Sequencing used blood. The source is a male donor with papillary thyroid cancer or a benign thyroid nodule (not recorded which). Some clones in this sample may be carry-over from other donors' samples. Each CDR3 is given with its conserved first and last residue. The order of the fields is clone size, J gene, D gene, V gene, CDR3 DNA, CDR3 protein. The D gene is left open where the match is weak. Clone size, where shown, is once, few, many, or a class for clones that have expanded.

>-|TRBJ2-1|TRBD2|TRBV20-1
TGCAGTGCCCCAAGCGGGATACTGAGCGACAATGAGCAGTTCTTC
CSAPSGILSDNEQFF
>many|TRBJ2-3|TRBD2|TRBV25-1
TGTGCCAGCAGTGCTAGCGGGAGGGCCACAGATACGCAGTATTTT
CASSASGRATDTQYF
>-|TRBJ2-1|TRBD1|TRBV6-1
TGTGCCAGCAGGGACCGGGACAGTGGATTTGGTGAGCAGTTCTTC
CASRDRDSGFGEQFF
>many|TRBJ2-4|-|TRBV6-1
TGTGCCAGCAATTTACAGCTAGCCAAAAACATTCAGTACTTC
CASNLQLAKNIQYF
>many|TRBJ1-1|-|TRBV7-2
TGTGCCAGCAGCGATCGGACCTACACTGAAGCTTTCTTT
CASSDRTYTEAFF
>many|TRBJ2-3|-|TRBV30
TGTGCCTGGAGTGTTGAGGGACGCAACACAGATACGCAGTATTTT
CAWSVEGRNTDTQYF
>many|TRBJ1-2|-|TRBV7-2
TGTGCCAGCAGCCCAGGGGACTTTATGGACTATGGCTACACCTTC
CASSPGDFMDYGYTF
>many|TRBJ2-3|TRBD1|TRBV11-1
TGTGCCAGCAGCGCGGGACAGGGAAGCACAGATACGCAGTATTTT
CASSAGQGSTDTQYF
>few|TRBJ2-7|-|TRBV30
TGTGCCTGGAGTATTTCTCTCGAGCAGTACTTC
CAWSISLEQYF
>many|TRBJ2-7|-|TRBV19
TGTGCCAGTAGTACTGGAATAGCGACTGAGCAGTACTTC
CASSTGIATEQYF
>many|TRBJ2-4|-|TRBV6-5
TGTGCCAGCAGTTACTCGATTTCTACAGGGATGGCCAAAAACATTCAGTACTTC
CASSYSISTGMAKNIQYF
>-|TRBJ1-2|-|TRBV20-1
TGCAGTGCCCGGGCAGTGGGCTTGGCTGTGGATGGCTACATCTTC
CSARAVGLAVDGYIF
>many|TRBJ2-1|-|TRBV13
TGTGCCAGCAGCTTAGGCCTCTTAGCGTCCTACAATGAGCAGTTCTTC
CASSLGLLASYNEQFF